This T cell receptor beta chain was profiled in a study of blood T cell repertoires in COVID-19. In the original workflow: Counts of nucleated cells, estimated from reference gene primer amplification, were obtained. Produced via immunoSEQ multiplex PCR; TCRdb's table is partial and in-frame only. V and J calls and clone size follow that table, whereas D and trimming were derived from the DNA. The table lists roughly 130,000 clones, under 95% of them singletons, with 4.6% in the top ten. Trimming removed 0 bases from V and 8 bases from J, with 13 bases in between. CDR1 and CDR2 from the germline V gene are SGHAT and FQNNGV. The CDR3 is made up of 14 amino acids.

The sequenced sample was peripheral blood. The clonotype originates from a man in his 60s with COVID-19, enrolled during active disease. J is TRBJ1-2 and V is TRBV11-2; possible D gene TRBD1, 6 bases. The CDR3 nucleotides read TGTGCCAGCAGCTTAGATCCCAGGGGAAGCGGCTACACCTTC. Encoded protein: CASSLDPRGSGYTF.